The present T cell receptor (beta chain) was sequenced within a study of T cell responses to AZD1222 COVID-19 vaccine. TCRdb's table, derived via immunoSEQ multiplex PCR, lists solely in-frame clones and lacks some. This sample's table reports about 140,000 clones. Overall study results and limits: Mapped onto spike, vaccine-associated CD4 TCRs spanned it and were dominant at 160-218 and 743-854. In a largely white British group with more females than males, clonal diversity was possibly underestimated.

With regard to this clone: Its specificity is not known.

The receptor comes from an adult in good health. The material sequenced was peripheral blood.

The chain's CDR3 is CASSLFAASTDTQYF. CDR3 coding DNA: TGTGCCAGCAGCTTATTCGCTGCAAGCACAGATACGCAGTATTTT. This rearrangement joins TRBV7-3 to TRBJ2-3, with D hard to call. Germline lookup yields CDR1 SGHTA and CDR2 FQGTGA. V was trimmed by 2 bases and J by 0 bases, leaving 9 bases between them. This CDR3 region has 15 residues.